One T cell receptor beta chain is described in this entry. This clonotype has just a few counts. Its antigen target is currently unknown. A junction boundary mismatches the germline segment, possibly from a read error. The library was built by means of 5' RACE. The sequencer was a NextSeq 500. The TCR library protocol attached a unique molecular identifier to each TCR cDNA molecule to allow correction of PCR and sequencing errors. Concerning the study's data processing: Decombinator tools were used for TCR identification, UMI-based error correction and CDR3 extraction. TCRs above a frequency of 2 per 1,000, corresponding to the top 1% of the tumor frequency distribution, were defined as expanded. Renyi diversity was computed with the R vegan package after each repertoire had been subsampled 100 times to 5,000 TCRs. CDR3 similarity networks were built from amino acid triplet string-kernel similarity, connecting CDR3s with pairwise similarity above 0.82. In TCRdb, the public reads were trimmed at Q25 with fastp and aligned with MiXCR, with productive beta chains retained. CDR3 protein sequences are deduplicated, and each keeps its most common genes and DNA. Clone size and V and J calls follow TCRdb, not the original study. The table for this sample lists around 87,000 distinct CDR3 sequences; approximately 12% of them were counted only once. The ten biggest clones cover 35% to 45% of the sample.

In light of the paper, this sample's time point label describes: sample taken at primary tumor resection. The donors were more than 60 patients from the lung TRACERx cohort who had early-stage, untreated non-small cell lung cancer. TCR sequencing used whole RNA extracted from tumor and nontumor lung tissue, or from cryopreserved PBMC samples, without cell sorting. Patients were selected for TCR sequencing only if sufficient RNA was available from at least two tumor regions. The CDR3, from cysteine to phenylalanine, totals 12 residues. Of all the DNA, just the CDR3 is kept, 36 bases in frame from base 1. As encoded in the germline V gene, CDR1 is SGHAT while CDR2 is FQNNGV. This sample stems from a study of spatial heterogeneity in lung cancer (dated by TCRdb to between 2018 and 2021). Notes on the research overall: Beta-chain transcripts were consistently detected in greater numbers than alpha-chain transcripts, which likely reflected higher beta-chain transcript abundance. In the raw uncorrected reads, each unique combination of TCR and UMI appeared more than ten times on average. In non-small cell lung cancer, the study quantitatively compared TCR alpha and beta repertoires across several tumor regions, matched nontumor lung, and blood. The study linked features of the TCR repertoire to counts of nonsynonymous mutations, which were determined by whole-exome sequencing of tumor tissue. Both alpha and beta chains were TCR-sequenced in around 220 tumor regions, approximately 64 matched nontumor lung samples and around 54 PBMC samples obtained at surgery. Here is what the overall study found, with its caveats: Additional single-cell paired TCR alpha and beta sequencing was considered necessary to confirm, at a functional level, the hypothesis that regional TCRs recognize regional mutations. Ubiquitous expanded tumor TCRs showed up in blood more often at tumor resection than at routine follow-up.

Recombination joined TRBV11-2 with TRBJ1-1, with the D gene not confidently named. The TCR was taken from a male donor with early-stage non-small cell lung cancer. Sequenced material: PBMCs, taken at surgery. The CDR3 sequence is CASSLDAQSADF. The nucleotides read TGTGCCAGCAGCTTAGATGCACAAAGTGCGGATTTT.